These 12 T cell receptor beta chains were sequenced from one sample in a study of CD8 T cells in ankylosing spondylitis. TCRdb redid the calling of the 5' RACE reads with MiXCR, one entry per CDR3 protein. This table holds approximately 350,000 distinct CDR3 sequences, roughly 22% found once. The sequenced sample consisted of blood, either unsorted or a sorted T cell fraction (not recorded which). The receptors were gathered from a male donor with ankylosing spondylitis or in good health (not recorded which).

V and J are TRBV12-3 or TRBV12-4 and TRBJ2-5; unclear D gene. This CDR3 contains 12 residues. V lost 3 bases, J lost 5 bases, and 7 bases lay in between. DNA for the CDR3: TGTGCCAGCAGTTTTCTTTCGGAGACCCAGTACTTC. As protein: CASSFLSETQYF.

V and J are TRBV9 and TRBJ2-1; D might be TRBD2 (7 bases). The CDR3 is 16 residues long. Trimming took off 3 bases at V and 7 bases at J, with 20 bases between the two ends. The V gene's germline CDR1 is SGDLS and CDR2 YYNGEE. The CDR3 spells CASSEEGGGVQNEQFF. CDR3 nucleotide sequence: TGTGCCAGCAGCGAGGAGGGGGGAGGGGTCCAGAATGAGCAGTTCTTC.

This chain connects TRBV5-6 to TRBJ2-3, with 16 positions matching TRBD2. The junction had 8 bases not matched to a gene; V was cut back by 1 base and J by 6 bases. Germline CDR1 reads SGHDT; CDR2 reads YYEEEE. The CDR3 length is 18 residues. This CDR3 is CASSLTPGLAGGDDTQYF. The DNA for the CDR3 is TGTGCCAGCAGCTTGACCCCGGGACTAGCGGGGGGGGACGATACGCAGTATTTT.

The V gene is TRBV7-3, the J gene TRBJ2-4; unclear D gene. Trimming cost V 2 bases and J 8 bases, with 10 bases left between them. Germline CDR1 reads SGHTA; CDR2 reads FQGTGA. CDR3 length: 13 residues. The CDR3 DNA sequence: TGTGCCAGCAGCTTATGGTTGTATGACATTCAGTACTTC. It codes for CASSLWLYDIQYF.

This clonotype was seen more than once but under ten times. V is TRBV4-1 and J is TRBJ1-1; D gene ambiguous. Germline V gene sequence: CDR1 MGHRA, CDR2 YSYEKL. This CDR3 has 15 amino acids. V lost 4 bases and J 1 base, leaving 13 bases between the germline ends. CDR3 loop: CASSPSGNTNTEAFF. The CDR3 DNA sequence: TGCGCCAGCAGCCCGTCGGGGAACACGAACACTGAAGCTTTCTTT.

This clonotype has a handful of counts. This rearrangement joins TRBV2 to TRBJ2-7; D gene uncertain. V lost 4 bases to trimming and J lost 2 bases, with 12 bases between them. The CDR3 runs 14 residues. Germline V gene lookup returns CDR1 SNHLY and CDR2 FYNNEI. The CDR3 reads CASSAPATTYEQYF. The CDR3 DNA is TGTGCCAGCAGTGCCCCAGCTACGACCTACGAGCAGTACTTC.

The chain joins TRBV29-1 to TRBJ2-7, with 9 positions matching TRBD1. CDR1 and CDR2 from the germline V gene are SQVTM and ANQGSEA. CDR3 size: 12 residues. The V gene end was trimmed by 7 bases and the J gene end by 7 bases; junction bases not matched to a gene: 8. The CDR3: CSAPGQGSEQYF. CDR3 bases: TGCAGCGCCCCGGGACAGGGTAGTGAGCAGTACTTC.

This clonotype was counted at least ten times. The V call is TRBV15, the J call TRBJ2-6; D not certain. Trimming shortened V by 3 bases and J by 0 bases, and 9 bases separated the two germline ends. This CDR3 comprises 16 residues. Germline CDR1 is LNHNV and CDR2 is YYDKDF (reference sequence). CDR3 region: CATSSTPRSGANVLTF. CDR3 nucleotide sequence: TGTGCCACCAGCAGTACTCCCCGCTCTGGGGCCAACGTCCTGACTTTC.

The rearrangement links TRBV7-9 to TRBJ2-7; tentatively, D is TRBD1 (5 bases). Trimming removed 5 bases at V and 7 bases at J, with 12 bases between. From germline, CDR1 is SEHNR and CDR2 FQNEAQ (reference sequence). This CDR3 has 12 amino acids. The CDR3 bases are TGTGCCAGCAGCCCCAAGGGGCTGGAGCAGTACTTC. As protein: CASSPKGLEQYF.

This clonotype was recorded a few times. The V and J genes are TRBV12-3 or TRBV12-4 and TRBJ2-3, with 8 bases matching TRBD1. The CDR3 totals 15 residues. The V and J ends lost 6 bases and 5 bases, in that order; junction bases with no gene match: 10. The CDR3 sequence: CASSQTGVIGDTQYF. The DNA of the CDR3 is TGTGCCAGCAGCCAGACAGGGGTAATTGGAGATACGCAGTATTTT.

The CDR3 coding sequence is TGTGCCAGCAGTTTACCCGGGACCGGCGCCTCCGAGCAGTACTTC. This translates into CASSLPGTGASEQYF. V and J are TRBV6-5 and TRBJ2-7, with D perhaps being TRBD1 or TRBD2 (5 bases each). Germline V gene data show CDR1 as MNHEY and CDR2 as SVGAGI. The V and J ends lost 4 bases and 6 bases respectively, with 19 bases between them. This CDR3 contains 15 residues.

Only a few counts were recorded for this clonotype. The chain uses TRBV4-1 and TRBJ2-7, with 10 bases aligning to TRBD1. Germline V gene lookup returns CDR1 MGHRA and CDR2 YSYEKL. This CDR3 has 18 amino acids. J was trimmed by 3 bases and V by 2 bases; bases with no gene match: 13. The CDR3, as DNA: TGCGCCAGCAGCCAACTCGGACAGGGGGTGCATAGGGACTACGAGCAGTACTTC. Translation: CASSQLGQGVHRDYEQYF.